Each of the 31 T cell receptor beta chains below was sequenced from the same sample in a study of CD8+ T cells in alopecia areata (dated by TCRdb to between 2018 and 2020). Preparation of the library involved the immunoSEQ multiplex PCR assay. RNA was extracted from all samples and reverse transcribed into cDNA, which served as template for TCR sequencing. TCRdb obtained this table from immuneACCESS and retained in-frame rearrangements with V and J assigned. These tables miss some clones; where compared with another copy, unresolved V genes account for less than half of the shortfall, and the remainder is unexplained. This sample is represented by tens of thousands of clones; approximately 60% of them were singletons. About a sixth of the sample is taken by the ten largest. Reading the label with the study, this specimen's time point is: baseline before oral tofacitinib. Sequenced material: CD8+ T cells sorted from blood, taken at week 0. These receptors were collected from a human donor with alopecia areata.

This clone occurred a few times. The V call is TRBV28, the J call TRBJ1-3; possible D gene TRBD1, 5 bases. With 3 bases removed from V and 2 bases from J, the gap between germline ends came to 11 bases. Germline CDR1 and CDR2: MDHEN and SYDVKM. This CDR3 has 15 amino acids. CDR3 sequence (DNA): TGTGCCAGCAGTTTTCGAGGAGGGGCTGGAAACACCATATATTTT. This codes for CASSFRGGAGNTIYF.

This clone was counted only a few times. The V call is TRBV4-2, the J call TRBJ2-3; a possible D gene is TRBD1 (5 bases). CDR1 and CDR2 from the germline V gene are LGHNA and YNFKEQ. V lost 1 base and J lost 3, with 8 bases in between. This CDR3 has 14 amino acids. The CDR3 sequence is CASSQGRETDTQYF. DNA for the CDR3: TGTGCCAGCAGCCAAGGCAGGGAAACAGATACGCAGTATTTT.

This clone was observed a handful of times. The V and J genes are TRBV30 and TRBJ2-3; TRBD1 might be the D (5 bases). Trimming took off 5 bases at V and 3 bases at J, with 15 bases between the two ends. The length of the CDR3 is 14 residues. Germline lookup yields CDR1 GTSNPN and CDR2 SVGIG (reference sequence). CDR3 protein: CAWHGAMGTDTQYF. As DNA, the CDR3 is TGTGCCTGGCATGGGGCGATGGGGACAGATACGCAGTATTTT.

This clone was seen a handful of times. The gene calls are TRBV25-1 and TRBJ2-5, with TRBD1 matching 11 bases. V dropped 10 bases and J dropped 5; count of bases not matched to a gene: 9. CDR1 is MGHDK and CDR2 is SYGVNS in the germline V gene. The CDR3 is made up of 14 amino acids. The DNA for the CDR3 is TGTGCCAAAGCCCGGGACAGGGGGAAGGAGACCCAGTACTTC. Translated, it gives CAKARDRGKETQYF.

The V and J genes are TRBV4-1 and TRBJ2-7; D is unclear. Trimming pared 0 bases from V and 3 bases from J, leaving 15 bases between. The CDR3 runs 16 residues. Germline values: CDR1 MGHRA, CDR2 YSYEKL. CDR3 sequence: CASSQDPTRLGYEQYF. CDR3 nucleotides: TGCGCCAGCAGCCAAGACCCCACCCGGCTCGGCTACGAGCAGTACTTC.

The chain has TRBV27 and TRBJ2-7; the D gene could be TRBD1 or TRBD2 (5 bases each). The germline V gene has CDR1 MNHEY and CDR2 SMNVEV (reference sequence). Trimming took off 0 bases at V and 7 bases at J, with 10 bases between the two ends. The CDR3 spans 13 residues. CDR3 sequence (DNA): TGTGCCAGCAGTTTATCTTTGGGGGTTGAGCAGTACTTC. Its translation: CASSLSLGVEQYF.

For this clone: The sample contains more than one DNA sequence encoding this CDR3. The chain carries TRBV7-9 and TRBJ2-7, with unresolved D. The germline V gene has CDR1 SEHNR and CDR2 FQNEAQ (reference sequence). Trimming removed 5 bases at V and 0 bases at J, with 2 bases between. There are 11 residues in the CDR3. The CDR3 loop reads CASSLSYEQYF. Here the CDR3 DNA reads TGTGCCAGCAGCCTCTCCTACGAGCAGTACTTC.

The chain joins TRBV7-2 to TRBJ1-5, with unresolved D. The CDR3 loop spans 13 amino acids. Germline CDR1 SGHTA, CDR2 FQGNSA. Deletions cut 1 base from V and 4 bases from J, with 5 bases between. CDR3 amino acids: CASSLVGNQPQHF. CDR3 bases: TGTGCCAGCAGCTTAGTAGGGAATCAGCCCCAGCATTTT.

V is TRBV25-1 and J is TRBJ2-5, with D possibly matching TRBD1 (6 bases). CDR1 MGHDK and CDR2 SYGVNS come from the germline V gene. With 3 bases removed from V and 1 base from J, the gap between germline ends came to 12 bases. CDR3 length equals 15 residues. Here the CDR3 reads CASSDLGQSQETQYF. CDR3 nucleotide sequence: TGTGCCAGCAGTGACCTCGGACAGAGCCAAGAGACCCAGTACTTC.

CDR3 in DNA: TGTGCCAGTAGTTTGGCAGGGTCCTACGAGCAGTACTTC. Translating it yields CASSLAGSYEQYF. V usage is TRBV19 and J usage is TRBJ2-7, with D perhaps TRBD1 (5 bases). This CDR3 region has 13 residues. In germline, CDR1 is LNHDA, CDR2 SQIVND (reference sequence). Trimming removed 5 bases from V and 1 base from J, with 9 bases in between.

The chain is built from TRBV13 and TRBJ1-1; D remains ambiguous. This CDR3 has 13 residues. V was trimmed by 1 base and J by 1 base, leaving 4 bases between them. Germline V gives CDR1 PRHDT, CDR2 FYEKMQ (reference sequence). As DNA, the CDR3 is TGTGCCAGCAGCTTAGACAGGAACACTGAAGCTTTCTTT. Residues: CASSLDRNTEAFF.

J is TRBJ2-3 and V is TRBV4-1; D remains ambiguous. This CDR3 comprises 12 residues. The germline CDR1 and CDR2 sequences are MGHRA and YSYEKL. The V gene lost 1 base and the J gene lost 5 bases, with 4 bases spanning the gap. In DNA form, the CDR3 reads TGCGCCAGCAGCCAAGTTCTAGATACGCAGTATTTT. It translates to CASSQVLDTQYF.

CDR3 nucleotide sequence: TGCGCCAGCAGCTCCCTTACAACTAGAGGTAATTCCTACAATGAGCAGTTCTTC. Translating it yields CASSSLTTRGNSYNEQFF. The rearrangement uses TRBV5-1 and TRBJ2-1; possibly TRBD2 for D (5 bases). Per the germline V gene, CDR1 is SGHRS and CDR2 is YFSETQ. The CDR3 has 18 residues. The V and J ends lost 3 bases and 1 base respectively, with 20 bases between them.

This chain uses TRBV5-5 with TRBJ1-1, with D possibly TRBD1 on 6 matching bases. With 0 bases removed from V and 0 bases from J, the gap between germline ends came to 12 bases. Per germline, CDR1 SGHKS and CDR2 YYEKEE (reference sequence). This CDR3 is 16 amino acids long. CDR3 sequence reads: CASSLDRAEVNTEAFF. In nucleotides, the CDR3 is TGTGCCAGCAGCTTGGACAGGGCCGAGGTGAACACTGAAGCTTTCTTT. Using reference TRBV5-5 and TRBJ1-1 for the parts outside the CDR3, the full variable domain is DAGVTQSPTHLIKTRGQQVTLRCSPISGHKSVSWYQQVLGQGPQFIFQYYEKEERGRGNFPDRFSARQFPNYSSELNVNALLLGDSALYLCASSLDRAEVNTEAFFGQGTRLTVV.

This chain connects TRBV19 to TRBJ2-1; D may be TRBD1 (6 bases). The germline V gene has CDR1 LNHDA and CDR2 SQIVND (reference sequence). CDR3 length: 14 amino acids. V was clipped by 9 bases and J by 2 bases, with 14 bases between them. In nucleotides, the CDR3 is TGTGCCAGCACAAGGGGGTTCACCTACAATGAGCAGTTCTTC. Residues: CASTRGFTYNEQFF. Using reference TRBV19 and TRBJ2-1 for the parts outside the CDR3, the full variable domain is DGGITQSPKYLFRKEGQNVTLSCEQNLNHDAMYWYRQDPGQGLRLIYYSQIVNDFQKGDIAEGYSVSREKKESFPLTVTSAQKNPTAFYLCASTRGFTYNEQFFGPGTRLTVL.

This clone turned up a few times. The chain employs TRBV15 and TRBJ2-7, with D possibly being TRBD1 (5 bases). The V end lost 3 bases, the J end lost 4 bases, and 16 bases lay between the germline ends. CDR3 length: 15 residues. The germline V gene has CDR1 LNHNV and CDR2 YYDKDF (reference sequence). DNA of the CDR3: TGTGCCACCAGCAGCCGGACCCAGGGTTTATACGAGCAGTACTTC. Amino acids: CATSSRTQGLYEQYF.

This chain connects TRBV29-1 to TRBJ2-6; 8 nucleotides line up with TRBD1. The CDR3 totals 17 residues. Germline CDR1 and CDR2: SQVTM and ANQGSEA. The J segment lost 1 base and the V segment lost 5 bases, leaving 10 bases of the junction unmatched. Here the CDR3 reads CSVSIQGAGSGANVLTF. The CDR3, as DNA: TGCAGCGTTTCTATCCAGGGGGCAGGTTCTGGGGCCAACGTCCTGACTTTC.

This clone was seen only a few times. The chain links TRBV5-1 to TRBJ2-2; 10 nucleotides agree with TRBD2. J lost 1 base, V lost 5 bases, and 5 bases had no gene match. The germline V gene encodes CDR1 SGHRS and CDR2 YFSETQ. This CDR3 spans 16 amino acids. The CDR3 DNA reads TGCGCCAGCAGTTTCGGACTAGCGGTGAACACCGGGGAGCTGTTTTTT. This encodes CASSFGLAVNTGELFF. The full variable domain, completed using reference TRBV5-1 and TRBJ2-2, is KAGVTQTPRYLIKTRGQQVTLSCSPISGHRSVSWYQQTPGQGLQFLFEYFSETQRNKGNFPGRFSGRQFSNSRSEMNVSTLELGDSALYLCASSFGLAVNTGELFFGEGSRLTVL.

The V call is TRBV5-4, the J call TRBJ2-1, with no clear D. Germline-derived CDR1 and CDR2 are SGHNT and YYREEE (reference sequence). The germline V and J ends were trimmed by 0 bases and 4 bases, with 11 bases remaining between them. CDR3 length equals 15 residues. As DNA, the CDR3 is TGTGCCAGCAGCTTGGTGGGTGTTTCGTACAATGAGCAGTTCTTC. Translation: CASSLVGVSYNEQFF.

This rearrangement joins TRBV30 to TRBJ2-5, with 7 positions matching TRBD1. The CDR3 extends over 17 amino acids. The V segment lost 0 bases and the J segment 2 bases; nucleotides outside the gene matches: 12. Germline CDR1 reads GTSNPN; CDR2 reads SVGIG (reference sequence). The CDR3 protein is CAWSVRFWAGGQETQYF. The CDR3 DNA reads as TGTGCCTGGAGTGTACGTTTCTGGGCAGGGGGACAAGAGACCCAGTACTTC.

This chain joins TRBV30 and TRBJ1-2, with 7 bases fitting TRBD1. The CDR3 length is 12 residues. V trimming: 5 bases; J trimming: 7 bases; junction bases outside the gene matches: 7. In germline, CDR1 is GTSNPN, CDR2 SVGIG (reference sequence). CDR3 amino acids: CAWEGQWAGYTF. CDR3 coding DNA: TGTGCCTGGGAGGGACAGTGGGCTGGCTACACCTTC.

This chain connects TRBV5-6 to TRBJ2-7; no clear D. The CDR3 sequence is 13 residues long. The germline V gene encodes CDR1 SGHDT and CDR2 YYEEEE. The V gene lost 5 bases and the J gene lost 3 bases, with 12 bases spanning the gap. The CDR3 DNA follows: TGTGCCAGCAGTAGGGTTGAGGACTACGAGCAGTACTTC. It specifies CASSRVEDYEQYF.

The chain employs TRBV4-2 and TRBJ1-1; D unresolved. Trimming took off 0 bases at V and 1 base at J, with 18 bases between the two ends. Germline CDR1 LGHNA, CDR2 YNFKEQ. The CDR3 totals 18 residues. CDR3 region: CASSQENKYSLENTEAFF. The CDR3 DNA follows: TGTGCCAGCAGCCAAGAAAACAAGTACTCGTTAGAGAACACTGAAGCTTTCTTT.

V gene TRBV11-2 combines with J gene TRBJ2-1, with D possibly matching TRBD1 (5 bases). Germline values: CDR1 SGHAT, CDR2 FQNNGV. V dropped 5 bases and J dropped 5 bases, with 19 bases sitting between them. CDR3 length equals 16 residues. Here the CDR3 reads CASSPPPGASHNEQFF. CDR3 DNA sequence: TGTGCCAGCAGCCCGCCCCCTGGGGCTTCCCACAATGAGCAGTTCTTC.

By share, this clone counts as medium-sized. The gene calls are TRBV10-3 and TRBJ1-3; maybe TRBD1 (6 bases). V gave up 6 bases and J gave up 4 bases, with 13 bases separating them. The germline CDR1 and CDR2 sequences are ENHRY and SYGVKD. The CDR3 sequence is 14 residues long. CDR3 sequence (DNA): TGTGCCATCAGAAACTGGACAGACGGAAACACCATATATTTT. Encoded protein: CAIRNWTDGNTIYF.

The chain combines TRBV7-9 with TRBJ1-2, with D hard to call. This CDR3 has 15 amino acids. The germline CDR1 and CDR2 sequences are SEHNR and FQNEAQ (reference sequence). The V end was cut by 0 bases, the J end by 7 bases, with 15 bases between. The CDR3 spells CASSLALEGVAGYTF. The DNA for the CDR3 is TGTGCCAGCAGCTTAGCGTTGGAGGGAGTTGCTGGCTACACCTTC.

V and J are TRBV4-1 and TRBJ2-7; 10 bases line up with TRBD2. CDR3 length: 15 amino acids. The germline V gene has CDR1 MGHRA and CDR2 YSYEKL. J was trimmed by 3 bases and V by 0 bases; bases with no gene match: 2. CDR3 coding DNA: TGCGCCAGCAGCCAAGAGTGGACTAGCGGCTACGAGCAGTACTTC. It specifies CASSQEWTSGYEQYF.

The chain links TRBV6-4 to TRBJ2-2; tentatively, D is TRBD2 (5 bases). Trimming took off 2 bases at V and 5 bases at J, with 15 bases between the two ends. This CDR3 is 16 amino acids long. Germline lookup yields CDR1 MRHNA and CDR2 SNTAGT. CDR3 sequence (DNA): TGTGCCAGCAGTGACGCGGGCCCCCGAACAACCGGGGAGCTGTTTTTT. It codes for CASSDAGPRTTGELFF.

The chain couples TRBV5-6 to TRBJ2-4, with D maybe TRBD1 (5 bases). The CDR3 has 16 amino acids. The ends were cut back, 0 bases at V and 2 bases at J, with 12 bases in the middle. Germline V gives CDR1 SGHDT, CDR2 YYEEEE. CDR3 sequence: CASSLGPGPTKNIQYF. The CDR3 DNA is TGTGCCAGCAGCTTGGGCCCAGGGCCCACCAAAAACATTCAGTACTTC. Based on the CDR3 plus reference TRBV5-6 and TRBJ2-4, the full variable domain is DAGVTQSPTHLIKTRGQQVTLRCSPKSGHDTVSWYQQALGQGPQFIFQYYEEEERQRGNFPDRFSGHQFPNYSSELNVNALLLGDSALYLCASSLGPGPTKNIQYFGAGTRLSVL.

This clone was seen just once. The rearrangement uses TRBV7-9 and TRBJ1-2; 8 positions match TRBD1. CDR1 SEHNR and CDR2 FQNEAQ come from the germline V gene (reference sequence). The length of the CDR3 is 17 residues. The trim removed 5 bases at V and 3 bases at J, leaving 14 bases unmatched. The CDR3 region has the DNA TGTGCCAGCAGCGAATCCGGGACAGGCTTCACTCACTATGGCTACACCTTC. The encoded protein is CASSESGTGFTHYGYTF.

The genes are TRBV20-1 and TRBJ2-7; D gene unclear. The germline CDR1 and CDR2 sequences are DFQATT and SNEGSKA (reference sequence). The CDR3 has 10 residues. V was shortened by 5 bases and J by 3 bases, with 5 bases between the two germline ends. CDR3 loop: CSAGYYEQYF. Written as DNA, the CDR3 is TGCAGTGCTGGATACTACGAGCAGTACTTC.